Below, 15 T cell receptor beta chains from the same sample are listed, as sequenced in a study of tumor-infiltrating lymphocytes in localized non-small cell lung cancer. The table came from immunoSEQ multiplex PCR; TCRdb's copy has only in-frame clones and leaves some out. The sample comprises tens of thousands of clones, 80% to 90% of which are singletons, and roughly 2% rests with the top ten. The sequencing input was lung tumor tissue. The receptor set was obtained from a human donor with non-small cell lung cancer.

This chain links TRBV5-6 with TRBJ1-5; 8 positions match TRBD1. CDR1 and CDR2 from the germline V gene are SGHDT and YYEEEE. The V gene end was trimmed by 5 bases and the J gene end by 7 bases; junction bases not matched to a gene: 8. This CDR3 has 14 amino acids. The CDR3 nucleotides read TGTGCCAGCAGACGCCAGGGGGCAGGGCAGCCCCAGCATTTT. Protein: CASRRQGAGQPQHF.

This clone was seen a single time. The chain joins TRBV25-1 to TRBJ2-2, with 9 bases lining up with TRBD1. The germline V gene has CDR1 MGHDK and CDR2 SYGVNS. This CDR3 has 17 residues. Trimming took 7 bases from V and 4 from J; bases not matched to a gene: 13. The CDR3 bases are TGTGCCAGCACGGACAGGGGCAAGTCCCGGGGCACCGGGGAGCTGTTTTTT. This sequence encodes CASTDRGKSRGTGELFF.

This clone was picked up one time. This sequence joins TRBV19 and TRBJ1-1; D might be TRBD1 (5 bases). This CDR3 region has 16 residues. V lost 3 bases to trimming and J lost 2 bases, with 16 bases between them. CDR1 and CDR2 (germline): LNHDA, SQIVND (reference sequence). In DNA form, the CDR3 reads TGTGCCAGTAGTATTAGGGGAAGGGACGGCAACACTGAAGCTTTCTTT. Its protein is CASSIRGRDGNTEAFF.

V and J are TRBV19 and TRBJ1-2, with no clear D. Germline values: CDR1 LNHDA, CDR2 SQIVND (reference sequence). This CDR3 contains 13 residues. Deletions cut 7 bases from V and 8 bases from J, with 17 bases between. CDR3 in DNA: TGTGCCAGTACCCAAGTGGGGTCATTAGGCTACACCTTC. This encodes CASTQVGSLGYTF.

This chain uses TRBV7-9 with TRBJ2-7, with a tentative D call TRBD1 (6 bases). From germline, CDR1 is SEHNR and CDR2 FQNEAQ (reference sequence). The ends were cut back, 4 bases at V and 3 bases at J, with 13 bases in the middle. This CDR3 region has 14 residues. CDR3 nucleotides: TGTGCCAGCAGCTCAGACTTACAGGGCTACGAGCAGTACTTC. Protein product: CASSSDLQGYEQYF. Full variable domain (rest looked up from reference TRBV7-9 and TRBJ2-7): DTGVSQNPRHKITKRGQNVTFRCDPISEHNRLYWYRQTLGQGPEFLTYFQNEAQLEKSRLLSDRFSAERPKGSFSTLEIQRTEQGDSAMYLCASSSDLQGYEQYFGPGTRLTVT.

The chain links TRBV2 to TRBJ1-2; tentative D call: TRBD1 (5 bases). Deletions cut 6 bases from V and 8 bases from J, with 19 bases between. Germline CDR1 reads SNHLY; CDR2 reads FYNNEI. The CDR3 covers 14 residues. The CDR3 reads CASRGDGLVWGYTF. CDR3 sequence (DNA): TGTGCCAGCAGGGGGGACGGCCTCGTTTGGGGCTACACCTTC.

This sequence joins TRBV5-6 and TRBJ1-1; 9 bases are a match to TRBD1. The CDR3 has 16 residues. Germline V gene data show CDR1 as SGHDT and CDR2 as YYEEEE. After removal of 0 bases from V and 0 bases from J, the junction contained 3 bases not matched to a gene. The CDR3 reads CASSLAGTGLNTEAFF. The CDR3 DNA is TGTGCCAGCAGCTTGGCGGGGACAGGGTTGAACACTGAAGCTTTCTTT.

The V call is TRBV29-1, the J call TRBJ1-3; 8 positions agree with TRBD1. From germline, CDR1 is SQVTM and CDR2 ANQGSEA. This CDR3 region has 14 residues. Trimming took 2 bases from V and 3 from J; bases not matched to a gene: 3. The CDR3 DNA reads TGCAGCGTTGAACAGGGGGCTGTTGGAAACACCATATATTTT. This encodes CSVEQGAVGNTIYF.

J is TRBJ2-7 and V is TRBV5-6; D might be TRBD1 or TRBD2, each matching 5 bases. The CDR3 is 11 residues long. V was pared by 5 bases and J by 9 bases, with 12 bases between. Germline V gives CDR1 SGHDT, CDR2 YYEEEE. The CDR3 here is CASSSSGRQYF. The CDR3 nucleotides are TGTGCCAGCAGTTCCTCAGGGAGGCAGTACTTC.

A few counts support this clone. CDR3 coding DNA: TGTGCCAGCAGCTTAAGGGCGGCCTTCCCTGAAGCTTTCTTT. Translated, it gives CASSLRAAFPEAFF. The chain is built from TRBV5-6 and TRBJ1-1; no firm D call. The V gene's germline CDR1 is SGHDT and CDR2 YYEEEE. The CDR3 is made up of 14 amino acids. V lost 2 bases to trimming and J lost 6 bases, with 14 bases between them.

V is TRBV7-2 and J is TRBJ2-2, with D maybe TRBD2 (5 bases). This CDR3 spans 12 amino acids. Looked up from germline, CDR1 is SGHTA and CDR2 is FQGNSA. With 4 bases removed from V and 7 bases from J, the gap between germline ends came to 7 bases. The DNA for the CDR3 is TGTGCCAGCAGCTCCGGGGTCGGGGAGCTGTTTTTT. This encodes CASSSGVGELFF.

The chain recombines TRBV15 with TRBJ2-5; weak D call: TRBD2 (7 bases). V lost 3 bases, J lost 2 bases, and 13 bases lay in between. CDR1 is LNHNV, CDR2 YYDKDF, per germline (reference sequence). This CDR3 region has 15 residues. For the CDR3, the DNA is TGTGCCACCAGCAGGGGAGGGGGACAACAAGAGACCCAGTACTTC. Protein: CATSRGGGQQETQYF.

This clone has more than one count but fewer than ten. The rearrangement links TRBV6-5 to TRBJ1-1; TRBD1 aligns across 7 bases. Germline lookup yields CDR1 MNHEY and CDR2 SVGAGI. V lost 6 bases, J lost 4 bases, and 5 bases stayed unmatched. There are 13 residues in the CDR3. The CDR3 reads CASSRPGGTEAFF. The CDR3 DNA is TGTGCCAGCAGCCGGCCAGGGGGCACTGAAGCTTTCTTT.

The J gene is TRBJ1-5, the V gene TRBV6-1; 12 nucleotides line up with TRBD1. Germline V CDR1 and CDR2: MNHNS, SASEGT. V lost 7 bases and J lost 6; bases outside the gene matches: 7. The CDR3 consists of 15 residues. In nucleotides, the CDR3 is TGTGCCAGCACACGTGAGGGACAGGGGGCTCAGCCCCAGCATTTT. Encoded protein: CASTREGQGAQPQHF.

The rearrangement joins TRBV5-4 to TRBJ2-3; a weak D match, TRBD2 (6 bases). CDR3 length equals 15 residues. CDR1 and CDR2 from the germline V gene are SGHNT and YYREEE (reference sequence). V was cut by 4 bases and J by 6 bases, with 18 bases left in between. The chain's CDR3 is CASSAGTGNRDTQYF. CDR3 bases: TGTGCCAGCAGCGCGGGGACCGGGAATCGGGATACGCAGTATTTT.